The rows below give T cell receptor beta chains drawn from one sample of a study of shared clonotypes between healthy human individuals. Some clones are missing from TCRdb's copy, which holds only in-frame ones; the method was immunoSEQ multiplex PCR. The table records about 520,000 clones, almost 80% of them present only once. Sequencing was carried out using PBMCs. Receptors originate from a woman aged 40 to 55 in good health. Some clones in this sample may be carry-over from other donors' samples. Each CDR3 is given with its conserved first and last residue. The D gene is left open where the match is weak. Clone size is given for some rows only: seen once, a few or many times, or a class if the clone is expanded.

>.|.|TRBJ2-3|14|TRBV29-1
CSVAGAMGADTQYF
TGCAGCGTTGCCGGGGCAATGGGCGCAGATACGCAGTATTTT
>.|.|TRBJ2-5|14|TRBV5-1
CASSLFDFQETQYF
TGCGCCAGCAGCTTGTTCGACTTCCAAGAGACCCAGTACTTC
>.|.|TRBJ2-5|13|TRBV18
CASSPANQETQYF
TGTGCCAGCTCACCTGCAAACCAAGAGACCCAGTACTTC
>.|.|TRBJ1-1|16|TRBV12-2
CASRVDRGRGNTEAFF
TGTGCAAGTCGCGTGGACAGGGGGCGAGGGAACACTGAAGCTTTCTTT
>.|.|TRBJ1-4|16|TRBV5-1
CASSVPTGALIEKLFF
TGCGCCAGCAGCGTACCTACAGGCGCCCTCATTGAAAAACTGTTTTTT
>.|.|TRBJ2-6|20|TRBV4-1
CASSQIRTQGFFSGANVLTF
TGCGCCAGCAGCCAAATTCGAACACAGGGATTCTTCTCTGGGGCCAACGTCCTGACTTTC
>TRBD1|.|TRBJ1-2|14|TRBV5-5
CASSWDRGAYGYTF
TGTGCCAGCAGTTGGGACAGGGGAGCCTATGGCTACACCTTC
>.|.|TRBJ2-3|16|TRBV29-1
CSVRPFGAGSTDTQYF
TGCAGCGTCAGACCCTTTGGAGCAGGGAGCACAGATACGCAGTATTTT
>.|once|TRBJ2-1|15|TRBV4-1
CASSQGGLLYNEQFF
TGCGCCAGCAGCCAAGGAGGGCTTCTATACAATGAGCAGTTCTTC
>.|many|TRBJ2-5|11|TRBV30
CAWTPQETQYF
TGTGCCTGGACGCCGCAAGAGACCCAGTACTTC
>.|.|TRBJ1-4|15|TRBV18
CASSPRRATNEKLFF
TGTGCCAGCTCACCCAGACGAGCAACTAATGAAAAACTGTTTTTT
>.|once|TRBJ1-2|13|TRBV5-1
CASSPEGDYGYTF
TGCGCCAGCAGCCCTGAGGGCGACTATGGCTACACCTTC
>TRBD1|.|TRBJ2-1|16|TRBV15
CATSRRRQGSYNEQFF
TGTGCCACCAGCAGAAGACGACAGGGATCCTACAATGAGCAGTTCTTC
>.|many|TRBJ2-5|13|TRBV7-3
CASSPGPRETQYF
TGTGCCAGCAGTCCCGGACCTCGGGAGACCCAGTACTTC
>TRBD2|.|TRBJ2-1|12|TRBV27
CASRAGVNEQFF
TGTGCCAGCAGGGCGGGGGTGAATGAGCAGTTCTTC
>TRBD2|.|TRBJ2-2|14|TRBV19
CASNKREGIGELFF
TGTGCCAGTAATAAACGGGAGGGTATCGGGGAGCTGTTTTTT
>.|.|TRBJ2-3|12|TRBV29-1
CSAVYGADTQYF
TGCAGCGCTGTCTACGGGGCAGATACGCAGTATTTT
>.|few|TRBJ2-7|13|TRBV14
CASSQARRGEQYF
TGTGCCAGCAGCCAAGCCCGCCGGGGCGAGCAGTACTTC
>TRBD1|.|TRBJ1-5|16|TRBV28
CASSFDRGLGNQPQHF
TGTGCCAGCAGCTTCGACAGGGGGCTCGGCAATCAGCCCCAGCATTTT
>TRBD1|.|TRBJ1-1|12|TRBV28
CASSTRQGKAFF
TGTGCCAGCAGTACGCGACAGGGGAAAGCTTTCTTT
>.|.|TRBJ2-7|13|TRBV30
CAWAGQNSHGQYF
TGTGCCTGGGCGGGACAAAACTCCCACGGGCAGTACTTC
>.|.|TRBJ2-7|13|TRBV13
CASSVRTAYEQYF
TGTGCCAGCAGCGTCCGGACAGCCTACGAGCAGTACTTC
>.|.|TRBJ2-1|13|TRBV19
CASASGPYNEQFF
TGTGCCAGTGCCAGCGGCCCCTACAATGAGCAGTTCTTC
>TRBD1|.|TRBJ2-1|15|TRBV27
CASSFWTGQTNEQFF
TGTGCCAGCAGTTTTTGGACAGGGCAGACCAATGAGCAGTTCTTC
>.|.|TRBJ2-1|14|TRBV7-2
CASSSGGRYNEQFF
TGTGCCAGCAGCTCCGGAGGCCGTTACAATGAGCAGTTCTTC
>TRBD1|.|TRBJ2-3|15|TRBV25-1
CASSVTGSASDTQYF
TGTGCCAGCAGTGTGACAGGGTCGGCTTCGGATACGCAGTATTTT
>.|.|TRBJ2-7|21|TRBV21-1
CASGAFPWGASGSPDGYEQYF
TGTGCCAGCGGGGCATTCCCGTGGGGGGCTAGCGGGAGTCCTGATGGCTACGAGCAGTACTTC
>TRBD2|.|TRBJ2-1|18|TRBV19
CASSRRTSGSQIGVKQFF
TGTGCCAGTAGTAGGAGGACTAGCGGGAGTCAGATAGGTGTGAAGCAGTTCTTC
>TRBD1|.|TRBJ2-2|16|TRBV5-1
CASSTTQGADTGELFF
TGCGCCAGCAGTACAACCCAGGGGGCTGATACCGGGGAGCTGTTTTTT
>.|.|TRBJ2-7|13|TRBV10-3
CAISGAGSYEQYF
TGTGCCATCTCGGGCGCGGGGTCCTACGAGCAGTACTTC
>TRBD1|few|TRBJ2-1|15|TRBV7-8
CASSLRTGGWFEQFF
TGTGCCAGCAGCTTAAGGACAGGGGGCTGGTTTGAGCAGTTCTTC
>.|once|TRBJ1-1|13|TRBV6-5
CASSYRRGTEAFF
TGTGCCAGCAGTTATAGACGGGGCACTGAAGCTTTCTTT
>.|few|TRBJ2-7|14|TRBV2
CASSEAGYSYEQYF
TGTGCCAGCAGTGAGGCAGGTTATTCCTACGAGCAGTACTTC
>.|once|TRBJ2-7|15|TRBV4-1
CASSQGPSGSYEQYF
TGCGCCAGCAGCCAGGGACCGTCAGGCTCCTACGAGCAGTACTTC
>TRBD1|.|TRBJ1-2|15|TRBV5-5
CASSLVWDRVIGYTF
TGTGCCAGCAGCTTGGTTTGGGACAGGGTCATTGGCTACACCTTC
>.|.|TRBJ2-2|15|TRBV30
CAWSVPHLGTGELFF
TGTGCCTGGAGTGTACCCCACCTGGGAACCGGGGAGCTGTTTTTT
>.|medium-sized|TRBJ2-3|15|TRBV28
CASSFTAQVRNTQYF
TGTGCCAGCAGTTTTACGGCCCAAGTCCGCAATACGCAGTATTTT
>.|many|TRBJ2-7|15|TRBV15
CATSRSGGIIGEQYF
TGTGCCACCAGCCGATCTGGGGGGATCATAGGAGAGCAGTACTTC
>TRBD1|.|TRBJ1-2|13|TRBV6-5
CASSPQGDYGYTF
TGTGCCAGCAGTCCACAGGGGGACTATGGCTACACCTTC
>.|.|TRBJ1-2|14|TRBV29-1
CSAQWEGLNYGYTF
TGCAGCGCTCAATGGGAAGGGCTTAACTATGGCTACACCTTC
>.|.|TRBJ2-7|11|TRBV30
CACTEVYEQYF
TGTGCCTGCACTGAGGTCTACGAGCAGTACTTC
>TRBD1|.|TRBJ1-1|18|TRBV5-6
CASSPPRGDREINTEAFF
TGTGCCAGCAGCCCCCCCCGGGGGGACAGAGAAATAAACACTGAAGCTTTCTTT
>TRBD1|.|TRBJ2-2|16|TRBV6-8
CASSPWDRGDTGELFF
TGTGCCAGCAGTCCATGGGACAGGGGCGACACCGGGGAGCTGTTTTTT
>.|.|TRBJ2-1|14|TRBV7-3
CASSPRLGLSQQFF
TGTGCCAGCAGCCCCCGACTAGGTTTGAGTCAGCAGTTCTTC
>TRBD1|.|TRBJ1-2|14|TRBV9
CASSDSTGAVGYTF
TGTGCCAGCAGTGATTCGACAGGGGCTGTGGGCTACACCTTC
>TRBD2|.|TRBJ2-1|15|TRBV9
CASSETSGSRDEQFF
TGTGCCAGCAGCGAGACTAGCGGCTCAAGGGATGAGCAGTTCTTC
>TRBD1|few|TRBJ2-1|15|TRBV7-9
CASSLTGQGYNEQFF
TGTGCCAGCAGCTTAACCGGACAGGGATACAATGAGCAGTTCTTC
>.|.|TRBJ2-7|13|TRBV5-5
CASSPGQRVEQYF
TGTGCCAGCAGCCCAGGACAGCGGGTCGAGCAGTACTTC
>.|once|TRBJ2-1|16|TRBV5-6
CASSTGPPTGYNEQFF
TGTGCCAGCAGCACCGGGCCCCCTACGGGCTACAATGAGCAGTTCTTC
>.|once|TRBJ2-5|15|TRBV19
CASSKLAPLGETQYF
TGTGCCAGTAGTAAGCTAGCGCCGCTGGGAGAGACCCAGTACTTC
>.|.|TRBJ2-3|16|TRBV11-2
CASSLSGAPGTDTQYF
TGTGCCAGCAGCTTATCAGGGGCGCCCGGCACAGATACGCAGTATTTT
>.|few|TRBJ1-4|16|TRBV4-1
CASSPLIGQFNEKLFF
TGCGCCAGCAGCCCGCTGATTGGACAGTTTAATGAAAAACTGTTTTTT
>.|.|TRBJ2-2|14|TRBV6-6
CASSTSTDTGELFF
TGTGCCAGCAGCACATCGACTGACACCGGGGAGCTGTTTTTT
>.|.|TRBJ2-3|15|TRBV18
CASSPGRADTDTQYF
TGTGCCAGCTCACCTGGCAGGGCGGACACAGATACGCAGTATTTT